This TCR beta chain originates from a study of vaccination effects on CD4 cells after COVID-19. Study observations and caveats: Convalescent patients in the study were few, and early post-infection timepoints were absent. By a late point after vaccination, infection- and vaccine-induced clones had shrunk markedly through clonal contraction.

Here immunoSEQ multiplex PCR was the method, and the copy in TCRdb shows in-frame clones only, minus some. The repertoire holds about 65,000 clones, with roughly 76% as singletons. Details on this clone: Its antigen is still unknown.

Trimming shortened V by 0 bases and J by 7 bases, and 10 bases separated the two germline ends. CDR1 and CDR2 from the germline V gene are SGHRS and YFSETQ. The CDR3 has 13 amino acids. Antigen-specific CD4+ T cells were expanded (with viral peptide pools) by the ViraFEST assay ahead of sequencing. Culture proceeded for nine to ten days, and CD4+ T cells were then isolated. Neither prior SARS-CoV-2 infection nor positive nucleocapsid antibodies were present in the vaccine recipients. This sequence joins TRBV5-1 and TRBJ1-1, with D unclear. The sample here was CD4+ T cells from PBMCs cultured with HCoV-NL63 spike peptides, taken before COVID-19 vaccination. This receptor was taken from a human donor who received a COVID-19 vaccine. DNA for the CDR3: TGCGCCAGCAGCTTGGGTAGGGAGGATGAAGCTTTCTTT. Its protein product is CASSLGREDEAFF. Full variable domain (remainder filled in from reference TRBV5-1 and TRBJ1-1): KAGVTQTPRYLIKTRGQQVTLSCSPISGHRSVSWYQQTPGQGLQFLFEYFSETQRNKGNFPGRFSGRQFSNSRSEMNVSTLELGDSALYLCASSLGREDEAFFGQGTRLTVV.